This entry is about one T cell receptor beta chain. This record belongs to a study of T-cell reconstitution after alpha-beta-depleted transplantation in children. Germline CDR1 reads SQVTM; CDR2 reads ANQGSEA. The CDR3 totals 12 residues. Between the trimmed V and J ends, which lost 2 bases and 4 bases, there was a span of 6 bases. The TCRbeta library incorporated unique molecular identifiers. From the PCR reads, TCRdb called clonotypes with MiXCR, one entry per CDR3 protein. Of some 280,000 distinct CDR3 sequences in the sample, roughly 9.5% are singletons; the top ten hold about 9.4%. Sequencing used PBMCs from the stem cell graft donor, obtained from the stem cell graft. The J gene is TRBJ2-1, the V gene TRBV29-1; D is uncertain. This clonotype was sampled from a human donor who donated a stem cell graft to a child with SCID. The CDR3, as DNA: TGCAGCGTTGAATTAGGGTACAATGAGCAGTTCTTC. Translated: CSVELGYNEQFF.